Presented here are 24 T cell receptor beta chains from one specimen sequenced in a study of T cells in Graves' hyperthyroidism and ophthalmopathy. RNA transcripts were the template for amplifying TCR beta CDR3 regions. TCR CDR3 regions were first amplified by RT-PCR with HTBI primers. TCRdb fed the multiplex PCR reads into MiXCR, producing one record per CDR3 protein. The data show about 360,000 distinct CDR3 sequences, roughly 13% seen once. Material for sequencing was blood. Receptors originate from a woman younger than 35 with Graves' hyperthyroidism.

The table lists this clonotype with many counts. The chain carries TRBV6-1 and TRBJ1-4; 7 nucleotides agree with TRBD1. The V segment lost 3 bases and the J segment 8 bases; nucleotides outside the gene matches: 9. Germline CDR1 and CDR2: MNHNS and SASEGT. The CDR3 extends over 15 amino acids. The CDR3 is CASSDATGTREKLFF. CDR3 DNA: TGTGCCAGCAGTGATGCGACAGGGACTAGAGAAAAACTGTTTTTT.

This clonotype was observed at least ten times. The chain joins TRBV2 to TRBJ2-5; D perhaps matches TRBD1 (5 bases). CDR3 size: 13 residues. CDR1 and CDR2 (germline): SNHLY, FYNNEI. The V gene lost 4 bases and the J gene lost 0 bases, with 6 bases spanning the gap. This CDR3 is CASSGGYQETQYF. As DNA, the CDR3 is TGTGCCAGCAGTGGGGGCTACCAAGAGACCCAGTACTTC.

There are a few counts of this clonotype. The CDR3 region has the DNA TGTGCCAGCAGCTCTAAGACAGGGACTGGGGCCAACGTCCTGACTTTC. Translating it yields CASSSKTGTGANVLTF. The V and J genes are TRBV27 and TRBJ2-6, with 7 bases aligning to TRBD1. J lost 2 bases, V lost 6 bases, and 7 bases had no gene match. Germline V gene lookup returns CDR1 MNHEY and CDR2 SMNVEV (reference sequence). There are 16 residues in the CDR3.

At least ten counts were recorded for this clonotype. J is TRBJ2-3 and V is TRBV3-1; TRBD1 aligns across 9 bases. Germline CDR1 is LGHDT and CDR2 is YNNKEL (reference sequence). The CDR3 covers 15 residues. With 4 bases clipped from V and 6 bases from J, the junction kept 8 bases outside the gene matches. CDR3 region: CASSPSGTGYDTQYF. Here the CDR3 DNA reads TGTGCCAGCAGCCCCTCCGGGACAGGGTATGATACGCAGTATTTT.

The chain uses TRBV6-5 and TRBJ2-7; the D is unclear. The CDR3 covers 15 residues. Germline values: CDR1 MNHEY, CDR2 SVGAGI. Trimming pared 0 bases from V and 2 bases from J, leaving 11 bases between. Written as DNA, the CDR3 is TGTGCCAGCAGTTACTCGACCAGCGCAGCCTACGAGCAGTACTTC. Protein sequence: CASSYSTSAAYEQYF.

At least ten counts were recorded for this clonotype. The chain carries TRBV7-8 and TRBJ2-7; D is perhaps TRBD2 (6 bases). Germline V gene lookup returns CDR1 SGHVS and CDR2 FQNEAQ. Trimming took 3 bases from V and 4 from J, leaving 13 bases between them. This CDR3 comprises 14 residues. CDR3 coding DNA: TGTGCCAGCAGCTTTAGGAGGGCCAATTACGAGCAGTACTTC. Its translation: CASSFRRANYEQYF.

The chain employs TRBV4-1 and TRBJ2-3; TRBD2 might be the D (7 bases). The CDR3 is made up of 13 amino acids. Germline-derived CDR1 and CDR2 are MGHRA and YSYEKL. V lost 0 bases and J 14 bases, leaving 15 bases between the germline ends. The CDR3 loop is CASSQDEGGARYF. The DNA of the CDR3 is TGCGCCAGCAGCCAAGATGAGGGGGGGGCCCGGTATTTT.

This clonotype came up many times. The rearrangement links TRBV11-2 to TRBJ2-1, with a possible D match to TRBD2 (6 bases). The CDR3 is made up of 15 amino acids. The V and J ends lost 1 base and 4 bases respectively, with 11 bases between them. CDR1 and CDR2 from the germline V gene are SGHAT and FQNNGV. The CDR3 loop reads CASSLGGGEYNEQFF. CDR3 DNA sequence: TGTGCCAGCAGCTTAGGAGGCGGGGAGTACAATGAGCAGTTCTTC.

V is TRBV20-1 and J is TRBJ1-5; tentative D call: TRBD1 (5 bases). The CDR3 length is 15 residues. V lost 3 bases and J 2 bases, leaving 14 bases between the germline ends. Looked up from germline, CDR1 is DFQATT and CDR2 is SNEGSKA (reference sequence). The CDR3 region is CSARWQGTGNQPQHF. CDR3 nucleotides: TGCAGTGCTAGGTGGCAGGGTACCGGCAATCAGCCCCAGCATTTT.

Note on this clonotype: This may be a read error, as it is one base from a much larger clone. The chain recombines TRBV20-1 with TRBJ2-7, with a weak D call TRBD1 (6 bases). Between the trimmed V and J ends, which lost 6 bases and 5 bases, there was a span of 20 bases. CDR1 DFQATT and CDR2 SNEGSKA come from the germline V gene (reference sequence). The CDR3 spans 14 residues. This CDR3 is CSAQSGGRGHEQYF. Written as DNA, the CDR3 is TGCAGTGCCCAATCTGGGGGCAGGGGTCACGAGCAGTACTTC.

The CDR3 nucleotides are TGCAGTGCTTTGGACGGACGGACACTAGCCAAAAACATTCAGTACTTC. Its translation is CSALDGRTLAKNIQYF. V and J are TRBV20-1 and TRBJ2-4; D possibly corresponds to TRBD1 (5 bases). Germline V gene lookup returns CDR1 DFQATT and CDR2 SNEGSKA (reference sequence). Trimming stripped 5 bases from V and 0 bases from J, with 17 bases between. CDR3 length: 16 amino acids.

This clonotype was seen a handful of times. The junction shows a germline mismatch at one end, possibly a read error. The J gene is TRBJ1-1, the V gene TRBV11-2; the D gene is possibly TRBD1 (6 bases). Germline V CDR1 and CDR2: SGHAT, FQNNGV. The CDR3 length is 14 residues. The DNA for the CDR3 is TGTACCAGCAGCTCCAGAGGGGGATACACTGAAGCTTTCTTT. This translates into CTSSSRGGYTEAFF.

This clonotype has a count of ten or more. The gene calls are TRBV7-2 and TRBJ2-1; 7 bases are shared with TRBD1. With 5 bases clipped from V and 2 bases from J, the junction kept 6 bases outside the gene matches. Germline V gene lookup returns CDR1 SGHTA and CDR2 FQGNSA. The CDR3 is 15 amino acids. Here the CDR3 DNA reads TGTGCCAGCAGCACGATGCAGGGGGCCTACAATGAGCAGTTCTTC. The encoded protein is CASSTMQGAYNEQFF.

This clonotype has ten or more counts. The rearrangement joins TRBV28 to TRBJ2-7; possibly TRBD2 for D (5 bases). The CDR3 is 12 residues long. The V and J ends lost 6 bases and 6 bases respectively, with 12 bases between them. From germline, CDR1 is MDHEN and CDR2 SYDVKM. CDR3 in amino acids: CASRTTGIEQYF. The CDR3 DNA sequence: TGTGCCAGCAGGACTACTGGGATCGAGCAGTACTTC.

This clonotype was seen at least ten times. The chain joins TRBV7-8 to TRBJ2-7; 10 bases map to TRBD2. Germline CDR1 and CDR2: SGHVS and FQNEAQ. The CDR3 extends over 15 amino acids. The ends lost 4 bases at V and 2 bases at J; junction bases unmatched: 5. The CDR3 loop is CASSSSSGRPYEQYF. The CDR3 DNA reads TGTGCCAGCAGCTCCTCTAGCGGGAGACCCTACGAGCAGTACTTC.

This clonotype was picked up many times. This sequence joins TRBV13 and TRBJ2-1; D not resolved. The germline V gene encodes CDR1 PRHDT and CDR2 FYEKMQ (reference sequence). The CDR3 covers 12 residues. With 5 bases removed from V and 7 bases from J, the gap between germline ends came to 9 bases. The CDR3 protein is CASSLTKNEQFF. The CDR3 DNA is TGTGCCAGCAGCCTCACAAAAAATGAGCAGTTCTTC.

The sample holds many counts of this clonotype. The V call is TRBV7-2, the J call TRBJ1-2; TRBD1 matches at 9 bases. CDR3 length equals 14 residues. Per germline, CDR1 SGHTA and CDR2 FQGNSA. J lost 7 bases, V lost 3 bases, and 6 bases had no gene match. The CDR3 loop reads CASSLDRGEGGYTF. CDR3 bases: TGTGCCAGCAGCTTGGACAGGGGCGAGGGTGGCTACACCTTC.

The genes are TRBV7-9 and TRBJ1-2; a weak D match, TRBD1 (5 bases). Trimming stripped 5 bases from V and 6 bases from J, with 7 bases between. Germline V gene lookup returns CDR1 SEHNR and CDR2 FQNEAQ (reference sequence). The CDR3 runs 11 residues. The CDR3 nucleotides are TGTGCCAGCAGCACGACAGATGGCTACACCTTC. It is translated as CASSTTDGYTF.

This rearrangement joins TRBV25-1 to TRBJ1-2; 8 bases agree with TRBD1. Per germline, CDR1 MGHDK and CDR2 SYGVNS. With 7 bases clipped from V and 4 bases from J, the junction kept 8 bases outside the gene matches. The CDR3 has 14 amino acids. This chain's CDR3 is CASKGTGGGYGYTF. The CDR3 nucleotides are TGTGCCAGCAAAGGAACAGGGGGTGGCTATGGCTACACCTTC.

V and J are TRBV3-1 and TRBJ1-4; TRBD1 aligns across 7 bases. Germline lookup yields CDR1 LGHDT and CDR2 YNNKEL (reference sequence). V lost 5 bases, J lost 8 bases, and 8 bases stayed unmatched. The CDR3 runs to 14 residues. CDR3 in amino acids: CASSSQEGAEKLFF. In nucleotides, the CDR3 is TGTGCCAGCAGCTCCCAGGAGGGGGCCGAAAAACTGTTTTTT. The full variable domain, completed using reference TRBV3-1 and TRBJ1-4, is DTAVSQTPKYLVTQMGNDKSIKCEQNLGHDTMYWYKQDSKKFLKIMFSYNNKELIINETVPNRFSPKSPDKAHLNLHINSLELGDSAVYFCASSSQEGAEKLFFGSGTQLSVL.

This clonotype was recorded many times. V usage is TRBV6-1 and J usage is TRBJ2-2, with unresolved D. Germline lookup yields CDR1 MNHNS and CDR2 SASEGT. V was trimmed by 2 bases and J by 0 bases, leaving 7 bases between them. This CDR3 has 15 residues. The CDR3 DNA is TGTGCCAGCAGTGAAATGGTGGCGAACACCGGGGAGCTGTTTTTT. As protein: CASSEMVANTGELFF.

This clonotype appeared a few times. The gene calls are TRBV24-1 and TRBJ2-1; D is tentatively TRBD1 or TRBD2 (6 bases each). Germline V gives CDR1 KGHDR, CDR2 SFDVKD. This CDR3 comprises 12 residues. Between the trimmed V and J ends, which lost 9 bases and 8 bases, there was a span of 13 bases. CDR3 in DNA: TGTGCCACCGCTTCGGAGGGGGATGAGCAGTTCTTC. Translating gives CATASEGDEQFF.

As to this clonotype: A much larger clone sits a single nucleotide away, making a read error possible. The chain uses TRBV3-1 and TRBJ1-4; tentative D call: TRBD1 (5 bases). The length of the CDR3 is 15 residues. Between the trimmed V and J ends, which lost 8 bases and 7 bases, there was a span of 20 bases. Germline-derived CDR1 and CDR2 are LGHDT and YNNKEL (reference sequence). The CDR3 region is CASGLKTGTVEKLFF. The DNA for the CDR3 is TGTGCCAGCGGCCTTAAAACCGGGACTGTTGAAAAACTGTTTTTT.

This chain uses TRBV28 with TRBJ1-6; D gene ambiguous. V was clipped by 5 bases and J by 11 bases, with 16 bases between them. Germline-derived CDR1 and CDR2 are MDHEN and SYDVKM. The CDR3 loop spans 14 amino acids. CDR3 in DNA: TGTGCCAGCAGTCCCCTCGGGGTGAGTCCACCCCTCCACTTT. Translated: CASSPLGVSPPLHF. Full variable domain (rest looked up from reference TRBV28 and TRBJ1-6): DVKVTQSSRYLVKRTGEKVFLECVQDMDHENMFWYRQDPGLGLRLIYFSYDVKMKEKGDIPEGYSVSREKKERFSLILESASTNQTSMYLCASSPLGVSPPLHFGNGTRLTVT.